The 28 T cell receptor beta chains below come from one sample, sequenced in a study of blood T cell repertoires in COVID-19. The data were produced by immunoSEQ multiplex PCR, yet TCRdb's version contains in-frame clones alone and is incomplete. The repertoire holds about 370,000 clones, 80% to 90% seen once, with around 1% in the top ten. Material for sequencing was PBMCs or T cells enriched from blood (not recorded which). The receptors were sampled from a man aged 18-30 years who had recovered from COVID-19.

This chain joins TRBV9 and TRBJ2-2, with TRBD2 identical over 7 bases. The junction had 3 bases not matched to a gene; V was cut back by 3 bases and J by 1 base. The CDR3 runs to 15 residues. The germline V gene has CDR1 SGDLS and CDR2 YYNGEE. The CDR3 DNA follows: TGTGCCAGCAGCGCACTAGCGAAGAACACCGGGGAGCTGTTTTTT. Its protein product is CASSALAKNTGELFF.

The chain links TRBV6-5 to TRBJ1-3; D unresolved. V was pared by 3 bases and J by 0 bases, with 9 bases between. Per the germline V gene, CDR1 is MNHEY and CDR2 is SVGAGI. This CDR3 region has 15 residues. The CDR3 loop reads CASSYGPSSGNTIYF. DNA for the CDR3: TGTGCCAGCAGTTATGGCCCCAGCTCTGGAAACACCATATATTTT.

The J gene is TRBJ2-7, the V gene TRBV19; 9 positions match TRBD1. Per germline, CDR1 LNHDA and CDR2 SQIVND (reference sequence). This CDR3 has 15 amino acids. V lost 5 bases and J lost 2; bases outside the gene matches: 7. CDR3 region: CASSVGTGRPYEQYF. The CDR3 DNA reads as TGTGCCAGTAGTGTAGGGACAGGGCGCCCCTACGAGCAGTACTTC.

V is TRBV7-2 and J is TRBJ2-1, with 9 bases lining up with TRBD2. The CDR3 has 15 residues. With V trimmed by 5 bases and J by 4 bases, 6 bases remained unmatched. Per germline, CDR1 SGHTA and CDR2 FQGNSA. Here the CDR3 reads CASSKTSGTYNEQFF. DNA of the CDR3: TGTGCCAGCAGCAAGACTAGCGGTACTTACAATGAGCAGTTCTTC.

Only one count was recorded for this clone. This chain connects TRBV5-1 to TRBJ2-3; 7 nucleotides align to TRBD1. Germline trimming cut 3 bases from V and 0 bases from J; bases unmatched to any gene: 7. The germline V gene has CDR1 SGHRS and CDR2 YFSETQ. This CDR3 spans 16 amino acids. CDR3 region: CASSSGQASSTDTQYF. CDR3 sequence (DNA): TGCGCCAGCAGCTCCGGACAGGCTTCTAGCACAGATACGCAGTATTTT.

The chain employs TRBV25-1 and TRBJ1-6; D gene unclear. The CDR3 loop spans 13 amino acids. V gave up 7 bases and J gave up 5 bases, with 9 bases separating them. In germline, CDR1 is MGHDK, CDR2 SYGVNS. CDR3 sequence: CASKQVNNSPLHF. The CDR3 DNA follows: TGTGCCAGCAAGCAGGTGAATAATTCACCCCTCCACTTT.

This chain links TRBV3-1 (or the pseudogene TRBV3-2) with TRBJ2-7, with 7 bases identical to TRBD1. Germline CDR1 LGHDT, CDR2 YNNKEL (reference sequence). The CDR3 is made up of 15 amino acids. V shed 4 bases and J 3 bases; nucleotides not matched to a gene: 9. This CDR3 reads CASSRLPGTVYEQYF. The CDR3 nucleotides read TGTGCCAGCAGCCGCCTACCGGGGACAGTCTACGAGCAGTACTTC.

This rearrangement joins TRBV7-2 to TRBJ1-5; D uncertain. This CDR3 contains 13 residues. CDR1 is SGHTA and CDR2 is FQGNSA in the germline V gene. The ends were cut back, 1 base at V and 7 bases at J, with 8 bases in the middle. The CDR3 DNA reads TGTGCCAGCAGCTTAGTTGAGAGGCAGCCCCAGCATTTT. It yields the protein CASSLVERQPQHF.

The chain links TRBV7-3 to TRBJ2-1; 7 bases are shared with TRBD2. The J segment lost 2 bases and the V segment lost 5 bases, leaving 6 bases of the junction unmatched. CDR3 length: 15 amino acids. The V gene's germline CDR1 is SGHTA and CDR2 FQGTGA. The chain's CDR3 is CASSVGLGAYNEQFF. The CDR3 DNA reads as TGTGCCAGCAGCGTAGGACTAGGGGCCTACAATGAGCAGTTCTTC.

As DNA, the CDR3 is TGTGCCAGCAGCTCTGACAGGCGTTCGAGAGCTTTCTTT. Encoded protein: CASSSDRRSRAFF. This chain uses TRBV7-8 with TRBJ1-1; tentative D call: TRBD1 (6 bases). Trimming stripped 4 bases from V and 10 bases from J, with 16 bases between. CDR1 SGHVS and CDR2 FQNEAQ come from the germline V gene. This CDR3 contains 13 residues.

The chain is built from TRBV13 and TRBJ2-7; 9 positions agree with TRBD1. V shed 7 bases and J 0 bases; nucleotides not matched to a gene: 1. The CDR3 contains 13 residues. The germline gives CDR1 PRHDT, CDR2 FYEKMQ (reference sequence). Written as DNA, the CDR3 is TGTGCCAGCAAGGGACAGGGCTCCTACGAGCAGTACTTC. Translating gives CASKGQGSYEQYF.

The chain combines TRBV7-9 with TRBJ2-5; TRBD1 aligns across 7 bases. Germline CDR1 is SEHNR and CDR2 is FQNEAQ (reference sequence). The CDR3 has 16 residues. J gave up 0 bases and V 5 bases, and 9 bases lay outside the gene matches. CDR3: CASSNRDRVYQETQYF. The CDR3 coding sequence is TGTGCCAGCAGCAACCGGGACAGAGTGTACCAAGAGACCCAGTACTTC.

The rearrangement uses TRBV28 and TRBJ1-5; D is perhaps TRBD1 (5 bases). Trimming removed 2 bases at V and 3 bases at J, with 11 bases between. Germline CDR1 and CDR2: MDHEN and SYDVKM. CDR3 length equals 15 residues. The CDR3 reads CASSLNAGSNQPQHF. For the CDR3, the DNA is TGTGCCAGCAGTTTAAACGCAGGGTCCAATCAGCCCCAGCATTTT.

This clone is a singleton in its sample. The chain combines TRBV13 with TRBJ2-1; a possible D gene is TRBD2 (6 bases). Germline assignment: CDR1 PRHDT and CDR2 FYEKMQ (reference sequence). This CDR3 is built from 14 residues. The ends were cut back, 5 bases at V and 5 bases at J, with 13 bases in the middle. The CDR3 bases are TGTGCCAGCAGCCCACGGGACTGGAACAATGAGCAGTTCTTC. It codes for CASSPRDWNNEQFF.

V usage is TRBV10-1 and J usage is TRBJ1-2; 7 bases are shared with TRBD1. CDR1 and CDR2 from the germline V gene are WNHNN and SYGVQD (reference sequence). Germline trimming cut 0 bases from V and 7 bases from J; bases unmatched to any gene: 5. This CDR3 is built from 14 residues. The CDR3 is CASSESGGGFGYTF. The CDR3 DNA follows: TGCGCCAGCAGTGAGTCAGGGGGCGGGTTTGGCTACACCTTC.

This chain connects TRBV10-3 to TRBJ1-2, with D hard to call. Between the trimmed V and J ends, which lost 3 bases and 0 bases, there was a span of 8 bases. Germline CDR1 reads ENHRY; CDR2 reads SYGVKD. CDR3 length equals 14 residues. The CDR3 DNA follows: TGTGCCATCAGTGAACGGCTAGCTAACTATGGCTACACCTTC. Its translation is CAISERLANYGYTF.

The chain has TRBV7-9 and TRBJ2-2; TRBD1 agrees at 10 bases. With 5 bases clipped from V and 5 bases from J, the junction kept 8 bases outside the gene matches. The V gene's germline CDR1 is SEHNR and CDR2 FQNEAQ (reference sequence). There are 16 residues in the CDR3. Here the CDR3 DNA reads TGTGCCAGCAGCCCATCGGGACAGGGGTTGACCGGGGAGCTGTTTTTT. Protein sequence: CASSPSGQGLTGELFF.

This clone was counted between two and nine times. The gene calls are TRBV7-9 and TRBJ1-5, with D uncertain. Per germline, CDR1 SEHNR and CDR2 FQNEAQ (reference sequence). CDR3 length: 15 amino acids. V was shortened by 4 bases and J by 2 bases, with 12 bases between the two germline ends. The CDR3 region has the DNA TGTGCCAGCAGCTACTCAGGCTTTGGCAATCAGCCCCAGCATTTT. It specifies CASSYSGFGNQPQHF.

CDR3 protein: CASSLLGGNQPQHF. CDR3 nucleotides: TGTGCCAGCAGCTTATTAGGGGGCAATCAGCCCCAGCATTTT. The chain links TRBV7-2 to TRBJ1-5; weak D call: TRBD1 (5 bases). The CDR3 has 14 amino acids. V was trimmed by 2 bases and J by 2 bases, leaving 7 bases between them. Germline V gene data show CDR1 as SGHTA and CDR2 as FQGNSA.

This clone was counted once. This chain joins TRBV5-1 and TRBJ2-1; 11 nucleotides align to TRBD2. This CDR3 comprises 18 residues. The germline V gene encodes CDR1 SGHRS and CDR2 YFSETQ. V gave up 0 bases and J gave up 1 base; unmatched junction bases: 6. CDR3 bases: TGCGCCAGCAGCTTGGGCTCCGGACTAGCGGGTTCCTACAATGAGCAGTTCTTC. It codes for CASSLGSGLAGSYNEQFF.

The chain is built from TRBV14 and TRBJ1-2; perhaps TRBD1 as D (5 bases). CDR1 SGHDN and CDR2 FVKESK come from the germline V gene. V shed 0 bases and J shed 3 bases, with 23 bases lying between them. The CDR3 runs to 19 residues. CDR3 amino acids: CASSQDGLLGWGKDYGYTF. CDR3 coding DNA: TGTGCCAGCAGCCAAGATGGTTTACTGGGATGGGGCAAGGACTATGGCTACACCTTC.

This clone came up a few times. The rearrangement joins TRBV4-2 to TRBJ2-4; 10 bases fit TRBD2. The CDR3 loop spans 13 amino acids. The V segment lost 11 bases and the J segment 7 bases; nucleotides outside the gene matches: 8. CDR1 is LGHNA and CDR2 is YNFKEQ in the germline V gene. The CDR3 coding sequence is TGTGCCTCTGCCGGGACTAGCGATAACATTCAGTACTTC. Its protein is CASAGTSDNIQYF.

CDR3: CASSPGTGDIGAEAFF. CDR3 sequence (DNA): TGTGCCAGCTCACCAGGGACAGGGGACATAGGGGCTGAAGCTTTCTTT. The chain couples TRBV18 to TRBJ1-1, with 10 bases lining up with TRBD1. The V and J ends lost 2 bases and 6 bases, in that order; junction bases with no gene match: 9. From germline, CDR1 is KGHSH and CDR2 LQKENI. This CDR3 is built from 16 residues. The full variable domain, its missing parts supplied by reference TRBV18 and TRBJ1-1, is NAGVMQNPRHLVRRRGQEARLRCSPMKGHSHVYWYRQLPEEGLKFMVYLQKENIIDESGMPKERFSAEFPKEGPSILRIQQVVRGDSAAYFCASSPGTGDIGAEAFFGQGTRLTVV.

A note on this clone: In the same sample, other DNA sequences code for this CDR3. The CDR3 nucleotides are TGTGCCAGCAGCTTCGGGGGAGCCAAAAACATTCAGTACTTC. Its protein product is CASSFGGAKNIQYF. The chain has TRBV7-9 and TRBJ2-4, with TRBD2 as a possible D gene (6 bases). Germline V gene lookup returns CDR1 SEHNR and CDR2 FQNEAQ (reference sequence). Trimming pared 3 bases from V and 0 bases from J, leaving 6 bases between. The CDR3 is 14 amino acids. Full variable domain (outside the CDR3, taken from reference TRBV7-9 and TRBJ2-4): DTGVSQNPRHKITKRGQNVTFRCDPISEHNRLYWYRQTLGQGPEFLTYFQNEAQLEKSRLLSDRFSAERPKGSFSTLEIQRTEQGDSAMYLCASSFGGAKNIQYFGAGTRLSVL.

This chain uses TRBV6-6 with TRBJ1-2, with D possibly matching TRBD1 (6 bases). This CDR3 region has 16 residues. The germline CDR1 and CDR2 sequences are MNHNY and SVGAGI (reference sequence). Deletions cut 6 bases from V and 6 bases from J, with 23 bases between. DNA for the CDR3: TGTGCCAGCAGGTTCGGCAGGGAAGGGGGGGAGCATGGCTACACCTTC. Residues: CASRFGREGGEHGYTF.

CDR3 sequence (DNA): TGCGCCAGCAGCTTGGGAGGCCGCAGCTCCTACAATGAGCAGTTCTTC. Translation: CASSLGGRSSYNEQFF. This chain uses TRBV5-1 with TRBJ2-1; D is uncertain. The CDR3 is 16 amino acids. V lost 0 bases, J lost 0 bases, and 10 bases lay in between. The germline CDR1 and CDR2 sequences are SGHRS and YFSETQ. Using reference TRBV5-1 and TRBJ2-1 for the parts outside the CDR3, the full variable domain is KAGVTQTPRYLIKTRGQQVTLSCSPISGHRSVSWYQQTPGQGLQFLFEYFSETQRNKGNFPGRFSGRQFSNSRSEMNVSTLELGDSALYLCASSLGGRSSYNEQFFGPGTRLTVL.

V and J are TRBV7-9 and TRBJ2-3; 7 bases match TRBD1. V lost 5 bases to trimming and J lost 5 bases; unmatched junction nucleotides: 7. The CDR3 sequence is 14 residues long. The germline V gene encodes CDR1 SEHNR and CDR2 FQNEAQ (reference sequence). CDR3 DNA: TGTGCCAGCAGCCCGACGCAGGGGGTAGATACGCAGTATTTT. It codes for CASSPTQGVDTQYF.

The rearrangement links TRBV7-6 to TRBJ2-3; D remains ambiguous. Germline V gene sequence: CDR1 SGHVS, CDR2 FNYEAQ. This CDR3 is 13 amino acids long. V lost 0 bases and J 6 bases, leaving 7 bases between the germline ends. CDR3 residues: CASSLAPRDTQYF. CDR3 coding DNA: TGTGCCAGCAGCTTAGCGCCCCGGGATACGCAGTATTTT.